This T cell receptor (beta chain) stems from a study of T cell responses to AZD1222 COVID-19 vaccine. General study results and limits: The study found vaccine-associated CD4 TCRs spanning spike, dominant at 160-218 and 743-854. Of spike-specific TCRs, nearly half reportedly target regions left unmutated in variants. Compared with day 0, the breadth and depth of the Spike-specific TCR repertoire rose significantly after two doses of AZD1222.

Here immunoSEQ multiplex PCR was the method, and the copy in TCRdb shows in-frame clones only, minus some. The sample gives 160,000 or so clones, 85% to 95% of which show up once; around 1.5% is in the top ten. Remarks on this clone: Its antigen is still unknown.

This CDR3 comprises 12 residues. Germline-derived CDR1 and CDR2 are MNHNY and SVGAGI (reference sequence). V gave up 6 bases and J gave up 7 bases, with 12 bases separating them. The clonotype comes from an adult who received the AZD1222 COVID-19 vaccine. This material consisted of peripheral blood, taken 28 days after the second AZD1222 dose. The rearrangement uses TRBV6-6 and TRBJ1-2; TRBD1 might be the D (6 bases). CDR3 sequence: CASSPQGTGYTF. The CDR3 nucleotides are TGTGCCAGCAGCCCGCAGGGGACTGGCTACACCTTC.